This TCR beta chain was observed in a study of blood T cell repertoires in COVID-19. Overall study: Samples taken during acute and convalescent COVID-19 were collected in the United States, Italy and Spain. Sources were T cells, B-cell-depleted T cells, or PBMCs; the material itself was cDNA or gDNA.

In the original workflow: The assay estimated nucleated cells by amplifying reference gene primers. TCRdb's copy holds only in-frame clones and misses some; the assay was immunoSEQ multiplex PCR. The V and J calls and clone size were taken over from that table, and D and trimming were inferred from the DNA. The sample has roughly 260,000 clones, about nine tenths seen once; the top ten hold 2% to 3%. Seattle's enrolled individuals joined amid active infection and were then monitored longitudinally. The CDR3 contains 16 residues. Trimming stripped 6 bases from V and 8 bases from J, with 23 bases between. The germline V gene has CDR1 SGHKS and CDR2 YYEKEE (reference sequence).

Sequencing input: peripheral blood. The chain combines TRBV5-5 with TRBJ1-4; tentative D call: TRBD1 (5 bases). The TCR sequence derives from a person aged 18 to 30 with COVID-19, enrolled during active disease. CDR3 nucleotide sequence: TGTGCCAGCACCCTGGGGGGTTCAGAAACTCCGGAAAAACTGTTTTTT. Protein: CASTLGGSETPEKLFF.